This entry is about one T cell receptor (beta chain). Antigen specificity is unknown. Sequencing was performed with immunoSEQ multiplex PCR; in TCRdb, only in-frame clones are kept and a portion is missing. The repertoire holds some 64,000 clones, 76% seen once, with about 16% in the top ten. The data are from a study of radiotherapy plus CTLA-4 blockade in lung cancer. The study, taken as a whole, reports: Expansion of tumor-derived TCR clones was observed in blood after radiotherapy plus ipilimumab.

With 4 bases clipped from V and 0 bases from J, the junction kept 3 bases outside the gene matches. CDR1 and CDR2 from the germline V gene are LGHNA and YNFKEQ. This CDR3 spans 16 amino acids. Sequenced material: peripheral blood, taken from a patient treated with radiotherapy plus ipilimumab. The clonotype comes from a human donor with non-small cell lung cancer whose response to radiotherapy plus ipilimumab could not be evaluated. Some clones in this sample may be carry-over from other donors' samples. The chain joins TRBV4-2 to TRBJ2-7, with TRBD2 matching over 13 bases. The CDR3 DNA sequence: TGTGCCAGCAGCCTAACTAGCGGGGGGGCCTCCTACGAGCAGTACTTC. The encoded protein is CASSLTSGGASYEQYF.